A selection of T cell receptor beta chains follows, all from one sample in a study of blood T cell repertoires in COVID-19. Sequencing used immunoSEQ multiplex PCR; TCRdb keeps in-frame clones, though not all of them. Found here are approximately 61,000 clones, around 80% of them singletons; the top ten hold less than 7%. The sample consisted of peripheral blood. These receptor sequences come from an older woman with acute or convalescent COVID-19. Each CDR3 is given with its conserved first and last residue. D genes are given only for firm matches. The listing skips clone size in some rows; elsewhere it reads once, few, many or a size class.

j_call	d_call	v_call	clone_size	cdr3_nt	cdr3_aa
TRBJ2-5	TRBD1	TRBV11-3	.	TGTGCCAGCAGCTGGGATCCGGGACAGGGAGAGACCCAGTACTTC	CASSWDPGQGETQYF
TRBJ2-7	TRBD1	TRBV7-2	.	TGTGCCAGCAGCTTTGACAGGGGTCGCGAGCAGTACTTC	CASSFDRGREQYF
TRBJ2-3	.	TRBV7-3	.	TGTGCCAGCAGCTTAAGTCCAGGCACAGATACGCAGTATTTT	CASSLSPGTDTQYF
TRBJ2-2	.	TRBV4-1	.	TGCGCCAGCAGCCAAACCGGGACAACTGACACCGGGGAGCTGTTTTTT	CASSQTGTTDTGELFF
TRBJ2-2	TRBD1	TRBV19	.	TGTGCCACAGGACGGGACAGGTCGAGTCCGGGGCTGTTTTTT	CATGRDRSSPGLFF
TRBJ2-7	TRBD2	TRBV6-4	.	TGTGCCAGCAGTGTCAGCCGGACAGCCCTAGCGGGGGCCTCCTACGAGCAGTACTTC	CASSVSRTALAGASYEQYF
TRBJ1-2	TRBD1	TRBV5-6	.	TGTGCCAGCAGCCCCCAGGACAGGGTGGTTGGTGGCTACACCTTC	CASSPQDRVVGGYTF
TRBJ1-4	TRBD1	TRBV15	.	TGTGCCACCAGCAGATATACCGGGACAGATGAAAAACTGTTTTTT	CATSRYTGTDEKLFF
TRBJ2-7	TRBD2	TRBV2	few	TGTGCCAGCAGTGATTTCGTCGCGGGGGACCCCTACGAGCAGTACTTC	CASSDFVAGDPYEQYF
TRBJ2-1	TRBD1	TRBV5-4	.	TGTGCCAGCAGCTGGGACAGGCCCCTAGGTAGTGAGCAGTTCTTC	CASSWDRPLGSEQFF
TRBJ2-5	TRBD1	TRBV7-9	.	TGTGCCAGCAGCAGTACAGGGGGCTATCGGCAAGAGACCCAGTACTTC	CASSSTGGYRQETQYF
TRBJ1-1	.	TRBV4-3	.	TGCGCCAGCAGCCAAGGTTGGGGAGTAGGTACTGAAGCTTTCTTT	CASSQGWGVGTEAFF
TRBJ2-5	TRBD1	TRBV24-1	.	TGTGCCACCAGTGAACATGGACAGGGAGAGATGGCCCAGTACTTC	CATSEHGQGEMAQYF
TRBJ1-5	.	TRBV18	once	TGTGCCAGCTCACCGGGGGCAGGGCAGCCCCAGCATTTT	CASSPGAGQPQHF
TRBJ1-1	.	TRBV7-6	.	TGTGCCAGCAGCACTTCGGGCGTGGGGAGGACTGAAGCTTTCTTT	CASSTSGVGRTEAFF
TRBJ2-5	.	TRBV9	.	TGTGCCAGCAGCCAAAAGTCGTGGGCGGAGACCCAGTACTTC	CASSQKSWAETQYF
TRBJ2-2	.	TRBV5-5	.	TGTGCCAGCAGCTACCCCGGGACACCGAACACCGGGGAGCTGTTTTTT	CASSYPGTPNTGELFF
TRBJ2-7	TRBD1	TRBV3-1/TRBV3-2	.	TGTGCCAGCAGCCCCTGGGGGGGACAGGGCCCCCTTTTGTACTTC	CASSPWGGQGPLLYF
TRBJ2-1	.	TRBV4-3	.	TGCGCCAGCAGCCAAGTGAGAGGCAATGAGCAGTTCTTC	CASSQVRGNEQFF
TRBJ2-1	TRBD2	TRBV6-6	.	TGTGCCAGCTCAGTAGCGGGGCCTTACAATGAGCAGTTCTTC	CASSVAGPYNEQFF
TRBJ2-7	TRBD1	TRBV6-2/TRBV6-3	.	TGTGCCAGCAGTTACCGGACAGGGGGCAGGAACGAGCAGTACTTC	CASSYRTGGRNEQYF
TRBJ2-5	TRBD2	TRBV5-4	once	TGTGCCAGCAGCAGTGGACTAGCGGGGGTCCAAGAGACCCAGTACTTC	CASSSGLAGVQETQYF
TRBJ2-7	.	TRBV7-9	once	TGTGCCAGCAGCCCGACTAGGCAGGTTTACGAGCAGTACTTC	CASSPTRQVYEQYF
TRBJ1-6	.	TRBV5-1	.	TGCGCCAGCTCAGAATCAAGCTCCTATAATTCACCCCTCCACTTT	CASSESSSYNSPLHF
TRBJ2-1	TRBD1	TRBV7-2	.	TGTGCCAGCAGCCCCCGGGACAGGGGTCTGCGGGAGCAGTTCTTC	CASSPRDRGLREQFF
TRBJ2-1	.	TRBV20-1	.	TGCAGTGCTGAAAGAGGGCGACAGTTCTTC	CSAERGRQFF
TRBJ2-1	TRBD1	TRBV5-1	.	TGCGCCAGCAGCCAGGGACAGGGGGCTGGGGAGCAGTTCTTC	CASSQGQGAGEQFF
TRBJ1-5	.	TRBV27	.	TGTGCCAGCAGTTTATTTGCGCAACTTAGCAATCAGCCCCAGCATTTT	CASSLFAQLSNQPQHF
TRBJ2-5	.	TRBV11-1	.	TGTGCCAGCAGCCGGGGGACAGCAAATAAAGAGACCCAGTACTTC	CASSRGTANKETQYF
TRBJ2-7	TRBD1	TRBV7-9	.	TGTGCCAGCAGCTTAGGGGCAGGGGGTCATAGTTCCTACGAGCAGTACTTC	CASSLGAGGHSSYEQYF
TRBJ1-5	TRBD1	TRBV7-9	once	TGTGCCAGCAGCTCCGGGGACAGGGGGGATCAGCCCCAGCATTTT	CASSSGDRGDQPQHF
TRBJ2-7	.	TRBV5-1	few	TGCGCCAGCAGTTTGGGAAGACTATCCTACGAGCAGTACTTC	CASSLGRLSYEQYF
TRBJ2-2	.	TRBV7-9	.	TGTGCCAGCAGCTTAGTTAGGCCTTCGGGCACCGGGGAGCTGTTTTTT	CASSLVRPSGTGELFF
TRBJ1-1	TRBD1	TRBV7-2	.	TGTGCCAGCAGCTTAGCTGGACAGGGCAACACTGAAGCTTTCTTT	CASSLAGQGNTEAFF
TRBJ1-5	TRBD1	TRBV5-6	.	TGTGCCAGCAGCCCAGGGACAGGAGGGCAAGGCAATCAGCCCCAGCATTTT	CASSPGTGGQGNQPQHF
TRBJ1-5	TRBD1	TRBV11-2	.	TGTGCCAGCAGCTCCGACAGGGGGCAGGGGCAGCCCCAGCATTTT	CASSSDRGQGQPQHF
TRBJ1-1	.	TRBV6-5	.	TGTGCCAGCAGTTACTCCCCGGGACACGACACTGAAGCTTTCTTT	CASSYSPGHDTEAFF
TRBJ2-1	TRBD1	TRBV7-3	.	TGTGCCAGCAGCGAGGACAGGGGGCCGAATGAGCAGTTCTTC	CASSEDRGPNEQFF
TRBJ1-1	TRBD1	TRBV2	.	TGTGCCAGCTTACAGGGGCCCTACACTGAAGCTTTCTTT	CASLQGPYTEAFF
TRBJ1-1	TRBD1	TRBV24-1	.	TGTGCCACCAGTGATAGCGGACAGGGTTTTTTATTCCACTCAGTCGGCACTGAAGCTTTCTTT	CATSDSGQGFLFHSVGTEAFF
TRBJ2-5	.	TRBV2	.	TGTGCCAGCAGGGACACGTCGTACCAAGAGACCCAGTACTTC	CASRDTSYQETQYF
TRBJ2-3	.	TRBV27	.	TGTGCCAGCAGTTTTGGGCAGGGGAGAGATACGCAGTATTTT	CASSFGQGRDTQYF
TRBJ2-7	TRBD1	TRBV28	.	TGTGCCAGCAGGCGGACAGGCCTCTACGAGCAGTACTTC	CASRRTGLYEQYF
TRBJ2-7	TRBD2	TRBV4-1	.	TGCGCCAGCAGCCAACCACTAGCGGGGTACGAGCAGTACTTC	CASSQPLAGYEQYF
TRBJ1-2	.	TRBV27	.	TGTGCCAGCAGTTTTAGGGGACAAACAAACTATGGCTACACCTTC	CASSFRGQTNYGYTF
TRBJ1-2	.	TRBV28	.	TGTGCCAGCAGTTACGCCCAGAACTATGGCTACACCTTC	CASSYAQNYGYTF
TRBJ1-5	TRBD1	TRBV6-5	.	TGTGCCAGCAGTTCGGCGGGGACAGCATTAGACGGGCCCCAGCATTTT	CASSSAGTALDGPQHF
TRBJ1-4	.	TRBV20-1	.	TGCAGTGCTAGTCGCGGACATGGTGAAAAACTGTTTTTT	CSASRGHGEKLFF
TRBJ1-4	.	TRBV13	once	TGTGCCAGCAGCTTAGGCCAAGGACAAGACGAAAAACTGTTTTTT	CASSLGQGQDEKLFF
TRBJ1-5	TRBD1	TRBV6-1	.	TGTGCCAGCAGTGAACGGACAGGGAATCAGCCCCAGCATTTT	CASSERTGNQPQHF
TRBJ2-1	TRBD2	TRBV7-2	.	TGTGCCAGCAGCCAAGGGGCGGGGGGAAACAATGAGCAGTTCTTC	CASSQGAGGNNEQFF
TRBJ2-7	TRBD1	TRBV4-1	.	TGCGCCAGCAGCCAACCGGGACAGGCCATCTACGAGCAGTACTTC	CASSQPGQAIYEQYF
TRBJ2-5	TRBD1	TRBV18	.	TGTGCCAGCTCACCATCTGCTGCGAGTGGACAGGGGTATAGAGAGACCCAGTACTTC	CASSPSAASGQGYRETQYF
TRBJ1-1	.	TRBV4-3	.	TGCGCCAGCAGCCAAGATGCAGGGAACACTGAAGCTTTCTTT	CASSQDAGNTEAFF